This T cell receptor beta chain was sequenced for a study of blood T cell repertoires in COVID-19. Study as a whole: The analysed material was cDNA or gDNA that came from T cells, B-cell-depleted T cells, or PBMCs.

CDR3 length: 16 residues. Germline lookup yields CDR1 DFQATT and CDR2 SNEGSKA (reference sequence). V gave up 3 bases and J gave up 1 base, with 16 bases separating them. Sequenced by immunoSEQ multiplex PCR; TCRdb stores in-frame clones only, minus some. Among hundreds of thousands of clones listed, 75% to 90% were seen once. This study enrolled people aged about 18 to 90 from roughly 24 US geographic areas. Clinical histories supplied by participants themselves formed the basis of cohort assignment. The recovered donors of Cohort 3 showed two negative PCRs, clearance, or symptom resolution. This receptor was obtained from a man in his forties or fifties who had recovered from COVID-19. The sequencing input was PBMCs or T cells enriched from blood (not recorded which). This sequence joins TRBV20-1 and TRBJ1-5, with D possibly TRBD1 on 5 matching bases. CDR3 protein: CSASRAGRTSNQPQHF. The CDR3 DNA reads as TGCAGTGCTAGTCGGGCGGGAAGGACAAGCAATCAGCCCCAGCATTTT.